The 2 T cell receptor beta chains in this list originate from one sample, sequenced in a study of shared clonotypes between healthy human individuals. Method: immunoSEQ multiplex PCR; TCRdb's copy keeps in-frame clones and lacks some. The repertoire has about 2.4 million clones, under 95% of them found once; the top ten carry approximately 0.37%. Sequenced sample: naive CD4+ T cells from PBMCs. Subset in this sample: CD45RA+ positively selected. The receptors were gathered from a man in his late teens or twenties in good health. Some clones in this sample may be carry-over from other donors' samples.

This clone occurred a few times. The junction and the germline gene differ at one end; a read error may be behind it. The CDR3 nucleotides are TGTGCCAGCAGCTTAGGAGCGGGACGGTCCTTT. It yields the protein CASSLGAGRSF. The genes are TRBV7-8 and TRBJ1-3, with a weak D call TRBD1 (5 bases). The V gene's germline CDR1 is SGHVS and CDR2 FQNEAQ. This CDR3 region has 11 residues.

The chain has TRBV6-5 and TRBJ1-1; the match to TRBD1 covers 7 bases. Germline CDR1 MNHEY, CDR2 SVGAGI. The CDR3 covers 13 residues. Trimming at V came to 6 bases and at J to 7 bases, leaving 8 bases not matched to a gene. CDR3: CASRRVDRVEAFF. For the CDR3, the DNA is TGTGCCAGCAGAAGAGTTGACAGGGTTGAAGCTTTCTTT.